Listed below are T cell receptor beta chains from one sample, sequenced in a study of blood T cell repertoires in COVID-19. Assay used: immunoSEQ multiplex PCR; TCRdb lists only in-frame clones, some missing. The data contain about 190,000 clones, about nine tenths of them singletons. The specimen was peripheral blood. These receptors were obtained from a man aged 40-49 years with acute or convalescent COVID-19. Each CDR3 is given with its conserved first and last residue. A D gene is named only where the DNA matches it firmly. Clone size is stated in some rows and not others, as once, few, many or a class when expanded.

v_call: TRBV7-9; clone_size: NA; d_call: TRBD2; j_call: TRBJ2-7; cdr3_nt: TGTGCCAGCAGCCCGGGACTAGCGGGGCAAGAGCAGTACTTC; cdr3_aa: CASSPGLAGQEQYF
v_call: TRBV15; clone_size: few; d_call: NA; j_call: TRBJ1-1; cdr3_nt: TGTGCCACCAGCAGCCTCTTAGGGGGATACACTGAAGCTTTCTTT; cdr3_aa: CATSSLLGGYTEAFF
v_call: TRBV5-6; clone_size: NA; d_call: TRBD1; j_call: TRBJ1-4; cdr3_nt: TGTGCCAGCAGCTTGGATGCGGGACAGGGGATAATAAATGAAAAACTGTTTTTT; cdr3_aa: CASSLDAGQGIINEKLFF
v_call: TRBV7-8; clone_size: NA; d_call: NA; j_call: TRBJ1-6; cdr3_nt: TGTGCCAGCAGCTTGGACCCCAGGGCTTCACCCCTCCACTTT; cdr3_aa: CASSLDPRASPLHF
v_call: TRBV5-1; clone_size: NA; d_call: TRBD2; j_call: TRBJ2-3; cdr3_nt: TGCGCCAGCAGCATGCTAGCGGGGGACACAGATACGCAGTATTTT; cdr3_aa: CASSMLAGDTDTQYF
v_call: TRBV7-7; clone_size: NA; d_call: NA; j_call: TRBJ2-1; cdr3_nt: TGTGCCAGCAGCTTAGAGCTAGTAGGTGAGCAGTTCTTC; cdr3_aa: CASSLELVGEQFF
v_call: TRBV18; clone_size: once; d_call: TRBD1; j_call: TRBJ1-1; cdr3_nt: TGTGCCAGCTCACAGAGGCAACAGGGGATCACTGAAGCTTTCTTT; cdr3_aa: CASSQRQQGITEAFF
v_call: TRBV30; clone_size: NA; d_call: NA; j_call: TRBJ1-1; cdr3_nt: TGTGCCTGGTCTCCAGGCCTGAACACTGAAGCTTTCTTT; cdr3_aa: CAWSPGLNTEAFF
v_call: TRBV10-2; clone_size: NA; d_call: TRBD1; j_call: TRBJ2-7; cdr3_nt: TGCGCCAGCAGTGTCTCGGACAGGACCCCGTACTCCTACGAGCAGTACTTC; cdr3_aa: CASSVSDRTPYSYEQYF
v_call: TRBV9; clone_size: NA; d_call: TRBD1; j_call: TRBJ2-7; cdr3_nt: TGTGCCAGCAGCGTAGCGGGGACAGGGTTCTACGAGCAGTACTTC; cdr3_aa: CASSVAGTGFYEQYF
v_call: TRBV6-1; clone_size: NA; d_call: NA; j_call: TRBJ2-1; cdr3_nt: TGTGCCAGCAGTGGGTTCCTGGCTAGCTTAACCTACAATGAGCAGTTCTTC; cdr3_aa: CASSGFLASLTYNEQFF
v_call: TRBV3-1/TRBV3-2; clone_size: NA; d_call: TRBD1; j_call: TRBJ2-7; cdr3_nt: TGTGCCAGCAGCCAAGAGGAGAGGGGGCGCGGAGACGAGCAGTACTTC; cdr3_aa: CASSQEERGRGDEQYF
v_call: TRBV7-9; clone_size: NA; d_call: NA; j_call: TRBJ1-6; cdr3_nt: TGTGCCAGCAGCTTAGGGGCGGGCAAAGCGACACCCCTCCACTTT; cdr3_aa: CASSLGAGKATPLHF
v_call: TRBV30; clone_size: NA; d_call: TRBD1; j_call: TRBJ1-2; cdr3_nt: TGTGCCTGGAGCCCAGGAGCTCAGGGGGCGGGTGGCTACACCTTC; cdr3_aa: CAWSPGAQGAGGYTF
v_call: TRBV6-2/TRBV6-3; clone_size: NA; d_call: TRBD1; j_call: TRBJ1-2; cdr3_nt: TGTGCCAGCAGCGAGACAGGGGAGTACTTAAGTGGCTACACCTTC; cdr3_aa: CASSETGEYLSGYTF
v_call: TRBV7-9; clone_size: NA; d_call: NA; j_call: TRBJ2-7; cdr3_nt: TGTGCCAGCAGCTTAGAAGGAGTTGGCTACGAGCAGTACTTC; cdr3_aa: CASSLEGVGYEQYF
v_call: TRBV10-3; clone_size: NA; d_call: TRBD1; j_call: TRBJ2-7; cdr3_nt: TGTGCCATCAGTGAGGGGACAGGTTACTCCTACGAGCAGTACTTC; cdr3_aa: CAISEGTGYSYEQYF
v_call: TRBV29-1; clone_size: NA; d_call: TRBD2; j_call: TRBJ2-3; cdr3_nt: TGCAGCGTTCGAGCGGGGGGAAGCACAGATACGCAGTATTTT; cdr3_aa: CSVRAGGSTDTQYF
v_call: TRBV5-1; clone_size: NA; d_call: TRBD2; j_call: TRBJ2-1; cdr3_nt: TGCGCCAGCAGCTTGGCCCCAGCGGGGGTCGGCAATGAGCAGTTCTTC; cdr3_aa: CASSLAPAGVGNEQFF
v_call: TRBV7-6; clone_size: NA; d_call: NA; j_call: TRBJ2-7; cdr3_nt: TGTGCCAGCAGCTTAGGAGGCAGCGACGAGCAGTACTTC; cdr3_aa: CASSLGGSDEQYF
v_call: TRBV10-3; clone_size: NA; d_call: NA; j_call: TRBJ1-5; cdr3_nt: TGTGCCATCAGCACAGACTATAGCAATCAGCCCCAGCATTTT; cdr3_aa: CAISTDYSNQPQHF
v_call: TRBV27; clone_size: NA; d_call: NA; j_call: TRBJ2-2; cdr3_nt: TGTGCCAGCAGTTTCCAGGAGGGCGGGGAGCTGTTTTTT; cdr3_aa: CASSFQEGGELFF
v_call: TRBV2; clone_size: once; d_call: NA; j_call: TRBJ2-3; cdr3_nt: TGTGCCAGCAGGCGGGGCAACGTGAGAACAGATACGCAGTATTTT; cdr3_aa: CASRRGNVRTDTQYF
v_call: TRBV28; clone_size: NA; d_call: TRBD1; j_call: TRBJ1-6; cdr3_nt: TGTGCCAGCAGCCCTCGACAGGGGGCGAATAATTCACCCCTCCACTTT; cdr3_aa: CASSPRQGANNSPLHF
v_call: TRBV4-1; clone_size: NA; d_call: NA; j_call: TRBJ2-7; cdr3_nt: TGCGCCAGCAGCCAAGAGGTCGCAGGCCTCTACGAGCAGTACTTC; cdr3_aa: CASSQEVAGLYEQYF
v_call: TRBV28; clone_size: NA; d_call: NA; j_call: TRBJ1-2; cdr3_nt: TGTGCCAGCAGTCCCGCCGGTCGGGGGTTTAATGGCTACACCTTC; cdr3_aa: CASSPAGRGFNGYTF
v_call: TRBV6-2/TRBV6-3; clone_size: few; d_call: TRBD1; j_call: TRBJ2-1; cdr3_nt: TGTGCCAGCAGTACGTGGACAGGGAGCTCCTACAATGAGCAGTTCTTC; cdr3_aa: CASSTWTGSSYNEQFF
v_call: TRBV7-2; clone_size: NA; d_call: TRBD2; j_call: TRBJ2-1; cdr3_nt: TGTGCCAGCAGCCCGTTTGGCGGGGGGGCCCCGAATGAGCAGTTCTTC; cdr3_aa: CASSPFGGGAPNEQFF
v_call: TRBV18; clone_size: NA; d_call: TRBD1; j_call: TRBJ1-2; cdr3_nt: TGTGCCAGCTCCCCAATCAGCGTAGGACAGGCAAACTATGGCTACACCTTC; cdr3_aa: CASSPISVGQANYGYTF
v_call: TRBV5-5; clone_size: NA; d_call: TRBD1; j_call: TRBJ2-3; cdr3_nt: TGTGCCAGCAGCGCCGGGACAGGTCGCACAGATACGCAGTATTTT; cdr3_aa: CASSAGTGRTDTQYF
v_call: TRBV28; clone_size: few; d_call: TRBD2; j_call: TRBJ2-3; cdr3_nt: TGTGCCAGCAGCCGTATCGGGACTAGCGGGACAAGCACAGATACGCAGTATTTT; cdr3_aa: CASSRIGTSGTSTDTQYF
v_call: TRBV5-4; clone_size: NA; d_call: TRBD2; j_call: TRBJ2-7; cdr3_nt: TGTGCCAGCAGCAAAAGGACTAGCGGGGGTTACGAGCAGTACTTC; cdr3_aa: CASSKRTSGGYEQYF
v_call: TRBV30; clone_size: NA; d_call: TRBD1; j_call: TRBJ2-3; cdr3_nt: TGTGCCTGGACCCAGGGGGCCGGGGTAGATACGCAGTATTTT; cdr3_aa: CAWTQGAGVDTQYF
v_call: TRBV29-1; clone_size: NA; d_call: NA; j_call: TRBJ1-1; cdr3_nt: TGCAGCGTTGTTCAGGGAAGGACTGAAGCTTTCTTT; cdr3_aa: CSVVQGRTEAFF
v_call: TRBV7-9; clone_size: NA; d_call: TRBD2; j_call: TRBJ2-3; cdr3_nt: TGTGCCAGCAGCTCTCGGGGGGGCCCAGATACGCAGTATTTT; cdr3_aa: CASSSRGGPDTQYF
v_call: TRBV19; clone_size: NA; d_call: TRBD1; j_call: TRBJ1-1; cdr3_nt: TGTGCCAGTAGTATTGTGACAGGGACCGCTGAAGCTTTCTTT; cdr3_aa: CASSIVTGTAEAFF
v_call: TRBV7-2; clone_size: NA; d_call: NA; j_call: TRBJ2-3; cdr3_nt: TGTGCCAGCAGCTTGACATACCCCCCAGATACGCAGTATTTT; cdr3_aa: CASSLTYPPDTQYF
v_call: TRBV30; clone_size: NA; d_call: NA; j_call: TRBJ1-1; cdr3_nt: TGTGCCTGGAGTGCCGGGATGAACACTGAAGCTTTCTTT; cdr3_aa: CAWSAGMNTEAFF
v_call: TRBV28; clone_size: NA; d_call: NA; j_call: TRBJ2-1; cdr3_nt: TGTGCCAGCTTACAGCCGAGCTCCTACAATGAGCAGTTCTTC; cdr3_aa: CASLQPSSYNEQFF
v_call: TRBV7-9; clone_size: once; d_call: TRBD1; j_call: TRBJ1-3; cdr3_nt: TGTGCCAGCAGCCCCCGACAGGGAGTCGGTTATAGAAACACCATATATTTT; cdr3_aa: CASSPRQGVGYRNTIYF
v_call: TRBV4-1; clone_size: NA; d_call: NA; j_call: TRBJ1-6; cdr3_nt: TGCGCCAGCAGTCGACTGCAGGGGTTGGATAATTCACCCCTCCACTTT; cdr3_aa: CASSRLQGLDNSPLHF
v_call: TRBV27; clone_size: NA; d_call: TRBD1; j_call: TRBJ1-1; cdr3_nt: TGTGCCAGCAGTTTACAGGGGGCTTGGAACACTGAAGCTTTCTTT; cdr3_aa: CASSLQGAWNTEAFF
v_call: TRBV7-8; clone_size: NA; d_call: TRBD2; j_call: TRBJ2-3; cdr3_nt: TGTGCCAGCAGAAGAAGCGGGGGGGCCAATCAGGGCGATACGCAGTATTTT; cdr3_aa: CASRRSGGANQGDTQYF
v_call: TRBV7-2; clone_size: NA; d_call: TRBD2; j_call: TRBJ2-2; cdr3_nt: TGTGCCAGCAGACCGTTCGGGGGGGGATACACCGGGGAGCTGTTTTTT; cdr3_aa: CASRPFGGGYTGELFF
v_call: TRBV24-1; clone_size: few; d_call: TRBD1; j_call: TRBJ2-7; cdr3_nt: TGTGCCACCAGTGATTCGGGACAGCCCCCCTACGAGCAGTACTTC; cdr3_aa: CATSDSGQPPYEQYF
v_call: TRBV5-1; clone_size: NA; d_call: TRBD1; j_call: TRBJ2-3; cdr3_nt: TGCGCCAGCAGCGTGGACAGGCCCACAGATACGCAGTATTTT; cdr3_aa: CASSVDRPTDTQYF
v_call: TRBV28; clone_size: NA; d_call: NA; j_call: TRBJ1-4; cdr3_nt: TGTGCCAGCAGCGCTCCCGGTAGACTTAATGAAAAACTGTTTTTT; cdr3_aa: CASSAPGRLNEKLFF
v_call: TRBV3-1/TRBV3-2; clone_size: few; d_call: NA; j_call: TRBJ2-2; cdr3_nt: TGTGCCAGCAGCCAAGGAGTGACAACGAACACCGGGGAGCTGTTTTTT; cdr3_aa: CASSQGVTTNTGELFF
v_call: TRBV9; clone_size: NA; d_call: TRBD2; j_call: TRBJ2-1; cdr3_nt: TGTGCCAGCAGCGTGAGTCCCGGGACTAGCGGCTCGAGCTCCTACAATGAGCAGTTCTTC; cdr3_aa: CASSVSPGTSGSSSYNEQFF
v_call: TRBV11-2; clone_size: NA; d_call: NA; j_call: TRBJ2-1; cdr3_nt: TGTGCCAGCAGCTCGAACCGGGACACCCCCTTCTTC; cdr3_aa: CASSSNRDTPFF